These 26 T cell receptor beta chains were all obtained from the same sample, sequenced in a study of regulatory T cells in long-lasting Graves disease. Arm-PCR of CDR3 regions and iRepertoire HTBI primers were the basis on which TCR beta libraries were built. TCRdb re-called the multiplex PCR reads with MiXCR, one entry per CDR3 protein. The top ten hold roughly 35% of the sample, which has fewer than 350,000 distinct CDR3 sequences, about 18% seen once. The time point is: newly diagnosed GD, antithyroid drugs for less than 3 months. RNA isolated from PBMCs was used to make the TCR library. Sequenced material: peripheral blood mononuclear cells (PBMCs), taken at new diagnosis, from a patient treated with antithyroid drugs. The origin of the receptors is a female donor with Graves disease.

At least ten counts were recorded for this clonotype. The genes are TRBV5-1 and TRBJ2-3; possible D gene TRBD2, 6 bases. This CDR3 has 14 residues. Looked up from germline, CDR1 is SGHRS and CDR2 is YFSETQ. V lost 3 bases to trimming and J lost 0 bases, with 8 bases between them. The CDR3 nucleotides are TGCGCCAGCAGCTCGACTAGAAGCACAGATACGCAGTATTTT. It codes for CASSSTRSTDTQYF.

Note on this clonotype: Mismatch with germline at one junction end may stem from a read error. The chain joins TRBV7-3 to TRBJ1-4; 7 positions agree with TRBD1. The CDR3 consists of 18 residues. The germline gives CDR1 SGHTA, CDR2 FQGTGA. The CDR3 region is CASSLVYPGTATNEKLIF. The CDR3 bases are TGTGCCAGCAGCTTAGTCTACCCAGGGACAGCAACTAATGAAAAACTGATTTTT.

This clonotype was observed a few times. The chain uses TRBV4-1 and TRBJ1-4, with D possibly TRBD1 on 5 matching bases. V dropped 7 bases and J dropped 3 bases, with 12 bases sitting between them. CDR1 and CDR2 from the germline V gene are MGHRA and YSYEKL. There are 14 residues in the CDR3. CDR3 in DNA: TGCGCCAGCACGACACAGGCCCCTAATGAAAAACTGTTTTTT. As protein: CASTTQAPNEKLFF.

Details on this clonotype: The CDR3 end shows no conserved phenylalanine or tryptophan, and so a read error is likely. The genes are TRBV5-4 and TRBJ2-1; D is uncertain. The CDR3 loop spans 12 amino acids. Germline V gene lookup returns CDR1 SGHNT and CDR2 YYREEE (reference sequence). Trimming removed 3 bases at V and 10 bases at J, with 11 bases between. The CDR3 region has the DNA TGTGCCAGCAGCTCCCCCCAGTACGAGCAGTTCTCC. It yields the protein CASSSPQYEQFS.

Of note for this clonotype: A far larger clone is a single base away, which makes a read error likely. This chain connects TRBV13 to TRBJ2-7; 9 nucleotides match TRBD1. Germline V CDR1 and CDR2: PRHDT, FYEKMQ (reference sequence). The J segment lost 6 bases and the V segment lost 7 bases, leaving 10 bases of the junction unmatched. The CDR3 extends over 14 amino acids. Here the CDR3 DNA reads TGTGCCAGCACCGGACAGGGGTTAACCTTCGAGCAGTACTTC. Protein sequence: CASTGQGLTFEQYF.

This clonotype was detected many times. This sequence joins TRBV5-1 and TRBJ2-7, with 7 bases identical to TRBD2. The V gene's germline CDR1 is SGHRS and CDR2 YFSETQ. V lost 3 bases and J lost 0; bases outside the gene matches: 9. The CDR3 is 16 residues long. The CDR3, as DNA: TGCGCCAGCAGCTCACCGAGGGAGGGTCTCTCCTACGAGCAGTACTTC. Residues: CASSSPREGLSYEQYF.

The chain recombines TRBV20-1 with TRBJ2-7; TRBD2 matches at 13 bases. After removal of 4 bases from V and 7 bases from J, the junction contained 13 bases not matched to a gene. CDR1 DFQATT and CDR2 SNEGSKA come from the germline V gene (reference sequence). CDR3 length: 16 amino acids. The CDR3: CSAIPGLAGRRGEQYF. CDR3 sequence (DNA): TGCAGTGCTATCCCGGGACTAGCGGGACGCAGGGGGGAGCAGTACTTC.

With regard to this clonotype: This is likely an artifact of a read error, given a far larger clone one base away. The genes are TRBV12-3 or TRBV12-4 and TRBJ2-1; 15 nucleotides align to TRBD2. The assigned J gene may be wrong: the sequence end matches TRBJ2-5 better. The CDR3 runs to 15 residues. CDR3 sequence (DNA): TGTGCCAGCAGAAGGACTAGCGGGAGGGAAGAGACCCAGTACTTC. Protein: CASRRTSGREETQYF.

This clonotype was recorded at least ten times. The CDR3 region is CASSFSGKNTEAFF. CDR3 coding DNA: TGTGCCAGCAGTTTTAGCGGGAAGAACACTGAAGCTTTCTTT. V is TRBV12-3 or TRBV12-4 and J is TRBJ1-1, with D uncertain. The V gene lost 3 bases and the J gene lost 1 base, with 9 bases spanning the gap. This CDR3 contains 14 residues.

This clonotype was counted many times. The CDR3 DNA reads as TGTGCCAGCAGTTTAGCCCGGGGAAAAGGGGCGGAATACAATGAGCAGTTCTTC. Amino acid sequence: CASSLARGKGAEYNEQFF. V and J are TRBV12-3 or TRBV12-4 and TRBJ2-1, with D perhaps being TRBD1 or TRBD2 (5 bases each). V dropped 0 bases and J dropped 4 bases, with 19 bases sitting between them. This CDR3 has 18 amino acids.

This clonotype showed up many times. This chain links TRBV6-1 with TRBJ1-6; 11 bases line up with TRBD1. This CDR3 spans 16 amino acids. V gave up 6 bases and J gave up 7 bases; unmatched junction bases: 8. CDR1 and CDR2 from the germline V gene are MNHNS and SASEGT. The CDR3 loop is CASRTGTGGWNSPLHF. DNA for the CDR3: TGTGCCAGCAGGACCGGGACAGGGGGATGGAATTCACCCCTCCACTTT.

Worth noting for this clonotype: This may be a read error, as it is one base from a much larger clone. Here the CDR3 omits its conserved ending phenylalanine or tryptophan, so a read error is the likely source. No DNA is shown, since the ends of the CDR3 on it are uncertain; the CDR3 is the one TCRdb lists. The gene calls are TRBV27 and TRBJ2-5; TRBD1 is taken as the D call from the table, unchecked against the DNA. The CDR3 is 11 amino acids long, termini counted. CDR1 and CDR2 from the germline V gene are MNHEY and SMNVEV (reference sequence). CDR3 residues: CASSFSGIVYL.

At least ten counts were recorded for this clonotype. The chain combines TRBV7-9 with TRBJ2-1; TRBD2 matches 13 bases. Germline assignment: CDR1 SEHNR and CDR2 FQNEAQ (reference sequence). The CDR3 is 16 amino acids. Trimming took 5 bases from V and 2 from J; bases not matched to a gene: 3. The CDR3 sequence: CASSGGTSGTYNEQFF. CDR3 sequence (DNA): TGTGCCAGCAGCGGAGGGACTAGCGGGACCTACAATGAGCAGTTCTTC.

This clonotype appeared many times. J is TRBJ2-1 and V is TRBV28; 7 bases match TRBD2. This CDR3 has 16 amino acids. V lost 4 bases and J lost 0; bases outside the gene matches: 6. Per the germline V gene, CDR1 is MDHEN and CDR2 is SYDVKM. The CDR3 protein is CASSSLSGRSYNEQFF. In nucleotides, the CDR3 is TGTGCCAGCAGTTCCCTTAGCGGGCGCTCCTACAATGAGCAGTTCTTC.

This clonotype was seen at least ten times. This chain uses TRBV13 with TRBJ2-2, with 14 bases lining up with TRBD2. V dropped 5 bases and J dropped 3; count of bases not matched to a gene: 20. The CDR3 runs to 22 residues. Germline CDR1 PRHDT, CDR2 FYEKMQ (reference sequence). CDR3 DNA: TGTGCCAGCAGCCAATACGGTAGGGGACTAGCGGGAGCCGGATTCGACACCGGGGAGCTGTTTTTT. This codes for CASSQYGRGLAGAGFDTGELFF.

This clonotype came up many times. The genes are TRBV7-9 and TRBJ2-3; unclear D gene. The CDR3 runs to 12 residues. Trimming left V 5 bases short and J 6 bases short, with 9 bases between. Germline V gene sequence: CDR1 SEHNR, CDR2 FQNEAQ (reference sequence). The DNA for the CDR3 is TGTGCCAGCAGCCTCTCCTGGGATACGCAGTATTTT. This translates into CASSLSWDTQYF.

This clonotype was seen many times. V gene TRBV7-9 combines with J gene TRBJ2-5; 9 nucleotides align to TRBD2. The ends lost 4 bases at V and 5 bases at J; junction bases unmatched: 8. Germline CDR1 is SEHNR and CDR2 is FQNEAQ (reference sequence). The CDR3 loop spans 15 amino acids. CDR3 region: CASSSLAGVGETQYF. For the CDR3, the DNA is TGTGCCAGCAGCTCATTAGCGGGAGTGGGGGAGACCCAGTACTTC.

The gene calls are TRBV18 and TRBJ1-5, with no clear D. Germline V gene lookup returns CDR1 KGHSH and CDR2 LQKENI. The V and J ends lost 3 bases and 2 bases respectively, with 11 bases between them. The length of the CDR3 is 15 residues. As DNA, the CDR3 is TGTGCCAGCTCACCCCTGCCAGGAGGCAATCAGCCCCAGCATTTT. It specifies CASSPLPGGNQPQHF.

This clonotype has a count of ten or more. V usage is TRBV15 and J usage is TRBJ2-3; 11 bases are shared with TRBD2. The germline CDR1 and CDR2 sequences are LNHNV and YYDKDF (reference sequence). J lost 2 bases, V lost 0 bases, and 7 bases had no gene match. The CDR3 loop spans 18 amino acids. This CDR3 reads CATSRDLAGGLDTDTQYF. The CDR3 region has the DNA TGTGCCACCAGCAGAGATTTAGCGGGAGGGCTCGACACAGATACGCAGTATTTT.

This clonotype was seen only once. Germline is not matched at one junction end, which may reflect a read error. This chain uses TRBV13 with TRBJ1-4, with D unresolved. The germline V gene encodes CDR1 PRHDT and CDR2 FYEKMQ (reference sequence). The CDR3 totals 14 residues. The CDR3 is CASSEGRANEQLFF. The CDR3 DNA reads as TGTGCCAGCAGCGAGGGTCGGGCTAATGAACAACTGTTTTTT.

There are many counts of this clonotype. The chain couples TRBV6-1 to TRBJ1-2; possible D gene TRBD1, 6 bases. V lost 6 bases, J lost 0 bases, and 14 bases lay in between. Germline V CDR1 and CDR2: MNHNS, SASEGT. The CDR3 runs to 15 residues. CDR3 DNA: TGTGCCAGCAGCACTGGACAGATTCCTAACTATGGCTACACCTTC. This codes for CASSTGQIPNYGYTF.

In this sample, this clonotype turned up many times. This chain connects TRBV20-1 to TRBJ2-7; 8 bases map to TRBD2. The length of the CDR3 is 12 residues. The J segment lost 2 bases and the V segment lost 6 bases, leaving 3 bases of the junction unmatched. Per germline, CDR1 DFQATT and CDR2 SNEGSKA (reference sequence). The CDR3 region is CSAPGGPYEQYF. CDR3 DNA: TGCAGTGCCCCGGGAGGGCCCTACGAGCAGTACTTC.

About this clonotype itself: It differs at one base from a far larger clone, so likely a read error. The chain joins TRBV12-5 to TRBJ2-1, with no clear D. From germline, CDR1 is LGHNT and CDR2 FRNRAP. The length of the CDR3 is 12 residues. DNA of the CDR3: TGTGCTAGTGCCCGAGGCGAGGAGACCCGGTACTTC. This codes for CASARGEETRYF.

The V call is TRBV12-3 or TRBV12-4, the J call TRBJ1-1, with 9 bases matching TRBD1. The ends lost 6 bases at V and 5 bases at J; junction bases unmatched: 13. The CDR3 is 16 amino acids. CDR3 region: CASSQTHRGPGTEAFF. CDR3 DNA: TGTGCCAGCAGCCAAACACACAGGGGGCCTGGGACTGAAGCTTTCTTT.

This clonotype was found a few times. The CDR3 is CASSLAGQGAANYEQYF. CDR3 DNA: TGCGCCAGCAGCTTGGCGGGACAGGGGGCCGCAAACTACGAGCAGTACTTC. The chain uses TRBV5-1 and TRBJ2-7; 12 bases are shared with TRBD1. With V trimmed by 0 bases and J by 3 bases, 7 bases remained unmatched. Germline loops: CDR1 SGHRS, CDR2 YFSETQ. The CDR3 loop spans 17 amino acids.

This clonotype was detected ten times or more. J is TRBJ2-1 and V is TRBV19, with 7 bases identical to TRBD2. Germline CDR1 and CDR2: LNHDA and SQIVND (reference sequence). This CDR3 comprises 16 residues. Trimming cost V 5 bases and J 0 bases; bases outside gene matches: 7. The CDR3 DNA sequence: TGTGCCAGTAGTTGGTCGGGAGGCAGCTCCTACAATGAGCAGTTCTTC. Protein: CASSWSGGSSYNEQFF.